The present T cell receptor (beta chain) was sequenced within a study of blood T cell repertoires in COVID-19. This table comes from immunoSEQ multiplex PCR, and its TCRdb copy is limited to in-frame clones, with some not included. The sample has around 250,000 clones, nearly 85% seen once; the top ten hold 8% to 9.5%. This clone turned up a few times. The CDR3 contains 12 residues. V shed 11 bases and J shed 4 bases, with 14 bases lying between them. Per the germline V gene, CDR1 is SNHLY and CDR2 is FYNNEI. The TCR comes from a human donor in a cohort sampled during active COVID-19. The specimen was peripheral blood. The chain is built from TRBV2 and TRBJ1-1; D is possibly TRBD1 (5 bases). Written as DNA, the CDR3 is TGTGCCTCCCTCTGGGGGGGCACTGAAGCTTTCTTT. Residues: CASLWGGTEAFF. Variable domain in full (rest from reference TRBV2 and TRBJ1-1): EPEVTQTPSHQVTQMGQEVILRCVPISNHLYFYWYRQILGQKVEFLVSFYNNEISEKSEIFDDQFSVERPDGSNFTLKIRSTKLEDSAMYFCASLWGGTEAFFGQGTRLTVV.